These 19 T cell receptor beta chains were sequenced from one sample in a study of blood T cell repertoires in COVID-19. Measured with immunoSEQ multiplex PCR; TCRdb has only the in-frame clones, and not every one. Among tens of thousands of clones listed, 90% were seen once. The sequencing sample was made of peripheral blood. These receptors were obtained from a man between 45 and 60 years old with acute or convalescent COVID-19.

The chain links TRBV14 to TRBJ2-7; D call uncertain. Per the germline V gene, CDR1 is SGHDN and CDR2 is FVKESK. The CDR3 runs 13 residues. V lost 3 bases to trimming and J lost 5 bases, with 11 bases between them. The CDR3 nucleotides read TGTGCCAGCAGCCAGGGCAAGGTGCACGAGCAGTACGTC. Encoded protein: CASSQGKVHEQYV.

The chain combines TRBV7-6 with TRBJ2-3; 9 positions agree with TRBD2. The trim removed 5 bases at V and 4 bases at J, leaving 4 bases unmatched. Looked up from germline, CDR1 is SGHVS and CDR2 is FNYEAQ. This CDR3 has 14 amino acids. The CDR3 DNA reads TGTGCCAGCAGCCAGCGGGGGGACCCAGATACGCAGTATTTT. It translates to CASSQRGDPDTQYF.

The V call is TRBV18, the J call TRBJ2-1; 8 bases are a match to TRBD1. Germline V gene lookup returns CDR1 KGHSH and CDR2 LQKENI. CDR3 length: 18 residues. Trimming cost V 5 bases and J 2 bases; bases outside gene matches: 14. The CDR3 DNA is TGTGCCAGCTCATCTCAGGGGGCGGCGGTCAATCCCTACAATGAGCAGTTCTTC. As protein: CASSSQGAAVNPYNEQFF.

The rearrangement joins TRBV7-8 to TRBJ1-2; a possible D gene is TRBD1 (6 bases). From germline, CDR1 is SGHVS and CDR2 FQNEAQ. V lost 4 bases, J lost 3 bases, and 15 bases lay in between. This CDR3 spans 15 amino acids. The DNA of the CDR3 is TGTGCCAGCAGCTACCGGGACGCAGGGGACTATGGCTACACCTTC. It specifies CASSYRDAGDYGYTF.

The chain is built from TRBV7-2 and TRBJ1-2; 7 bases are a match to TRBD1. CDR3 length: 15 residues. V shed 3 bases and J 3 bases; nucleotides not matched to a gene: 7. Germline CDR1 reads SGHTA; CDR2 reads FQGNSA. CDR3 sequence (DNA): TGTGCCAGCAGCTTGGGAGACAGGGCCTACTATGGCTACACCTTC. As protein: CASSLGDRAYYGYTF.

CDR3 DNA: TGTGCCATCAGTGGGCTAGCAATGAACACCGGGGAGCTGTTTTTT. As protein: CAISGLAMNTGELFF. The V and J genes are TRBV10-3 and TRBJ2-2; maybe TRBD2 (5 bases). CDR3 size: 15 residues. Germline lookup yields CDR1 ENHRY and CDR2 SYGVKD. The germline V and J ends were trimmed by 4 bases and 1 base, with 10 bases remaining between them.

This chain connects TRBV27 to TRBJ1-5, with 8 bases matching TRBD1. J was trimmed by 5 bases and V by 0 bases; bases with no gene match: 6. The CDR3 has 16 residues. CDR1 and CDR2 from the germline V gene are MNHEY and SMNVEV (reference sequence). CDR3 loop: CASSLSNRGNHQPQHF. CDR3 sequence (DNA): TGTGCCAGCAGTTTATCGAACAGGGGGAACCATCAGCCCCAGCATTTT.

The chain has TRBV6-5 and TRBJ1-5; D gene uncertain. The CDR3 sequence is 14 residues long. Germline CDR1 reads MNHEY; CDR2 reads SVGAGI. The germline V and J ends were trimmed by 9 bases and 4 bases, with 16 bases remaining between them. The CDR3 sequence is CARNDTQTNQPQHF. The CDR3 DNA sequence: TGTGCCAGGAACGACACGCAGACGAATCAGCCCCAGCATTTT.

This chain uses TRBV7-6 with TRBJ2-3; tentatively, D is TRBD2 (5 bases). Trimming removed 4 bases at V and 7 bases at J, with 18 bases between. This CDR3 is built from 15 residues. Germline CDR1 and CDR2: SGHVS and FNYEAQ. The CDR3 spells CASSSLYRDGNTQYF. The CDR3 bases are TGTGCCAGCAGCTCCCTTTACCGGGATGGGAATACGCAGTATTTT.

The chain carries TRBV2 and TRBJ1-6; TRBD1 matches 10 bases. In germline, CDR1 is SNHLY, CDR2 FYNNEI. The CDR3 has 14 amino acids. The trim removed 10 bases at V and 5 bases at J, leaving 5 bases unmatched. DNA for the CDR3: TGTGCCACGGGACAGGGGCTCCATAATTCACCCCTCCACTTT. Protein product: CATGQGLHNSPLHF.

This clone was detected only once. The chain employs TRBV29-1 and TRBJ2-2, with D perhaps matching TRBD1 (6 bases). In germline, CDR1 is SQVTM, CDR2 ANQGSEA. The CDR3 consists of 12 residues. The germline V and J ends were trimmed by 6 bases and 7 bases, with 12 bases remaining between them. The CDR3 sequence: CSVTGFHGELFF. DNA for the CDR3: TGCAGCGTCACAGGGTTCCACGGGGAGCTGTTTTTT.

V and J are TRBV28 and TRBJ2-3, with 10 bases fitting TRBD2. This CDR3 has 14 residues. V lost 7 bases and J lost 4; bases outside the gene matches: 5. Germline loops: CDR1 MDHEN, CDR2 SYDVKM. The CDR3 here is CASTLSGRADTQYF. The CDR3 DNA reads TGTGCCAGCACTCTGAGCGGGAGGGCAGATACGCAGTATTTT.

The rearrangement joins TRBV5-5 to TRBJ2-2; 7 bases are a match to TRBD1. There are 18 residues in the CDR3. The V gene's germline CDR1 is SGHKS and CDR2 YYEKEE (reference sequence). Unmatched junction bases numbered 9, after V lost 1 base and J lost 0 bases. The CDR3 is CASSLRQGTYPNTGELFF. CDR3 coding DNA: TGTGCCAGCAGCTTGCGACAGGGTACCTATCCGAACACCGGGGAGCTGTTTTTT. The whole variable domain, filled in from reference TRBV5-5 and TRBJ2-2, reads DAGVTQSPTHLIKTRGQQVTLRCSPISGHKSVSWYQQVLGQGPQFIFQYYEKEERGRGNFPDRFSARQFPNYSSELNVNALLLGDSALYLCASSLRQGTYPNTGELFFGEGSRLTVL.

There are a few counts of this clone. The CDR3 here is CASSILGRGLSPLHF. CDR3 in DNA: TGTGCCAGTAGTATACTAGGCAGGGGATTGTCACCCCTCCACTTT. The chain joins TRBV19 to TRBJ1-6, with a possible D match to TRBD1 (6 bases). Germline assignment: CDR1 LNHDA and CDR2 SQIVND (reference sequence). There are 15 residues in the CDR3. Trimming took off 2 bases at V and 10 bases at J, with 15 bases between the two ends.

The rearrangement joins TRBV28 to TRBJ1-2, with D unclear. V was shortened by 4 bases and J by 0 bases, with 12 bases between the two germline ends. Germline V gene data show CDR1 as MDHEN and CDR2 as SYDVKM. This CDR3 contains 15 residues. The CDR3 DNA follows: TGTGCCAGCAGTTCCCCGCGGGGAGCTAACTATGGCTACACCTTC. Encoded protein: CASSSPRGANYGYTF.

This clone was picked up a small number of times. The chain joins TRBV2 to TRBJ2-7, with TRBD1 matching 10 bases. Trimming took 6 bases from V and 6 from J; bases not matched to a gene: 2. CDR3 length: 12 residues. The V gene's germline CDR1 is SNHLY and CDR2 FYNNEI. This CDR3 reads CASSRTGGEQYF. CDR3 coding DNA: TGTGCCAGCAGCAGGACAGGGGGCGAGCAGTACTTC.

The V gene is TRBV7-3, the J gene TRBJ1-4; 7 nucleotides line up with TRBD1. The CDR3 spans 15 residues. From germline, CDR1 is SGHTA and CDR2 FQGTGA. The trim removed 5 bases at V and 2 bases at J, leaving 5 bases unmatched. CDR3 in amino acids: CASSPTGATNEKLFF. The CDR3 DNA reads TGTGCCAGCAGCCCTACAGGGGCGACTAATGAAAAACTGTTTTTT.

The genes are TRBV6-5 and TRBJ1-6; tentatively, D is TRBD1 (6 bases). Germline CDR1 and CDR2: MNHEY and SVGAGI. This CDR3 has 16 amino acids. Deletions cut 1 base from V and 1 base from J, with 8 bases between. The CDR3: CASSYYRASYNSPLHF. In DNA, the CDR3 is TGTGCCAGCAGTTACTACAGGGCGTCCTATAATTCACCCCTCCACTTT.

This chain links TRBV4-2 with TRBJ1-2; tentative D call: TRBD1 (5 bases). CDR3 length: 15 amino acids. V lost 1 base, J lost 5 bases, and 14 bases lay in between. CDR1 is LGHNA, CDR2 YNFKEQ, per germline. The CDR3 is CASSQGGVKWYGYTF. As DNA, the CDR3 is TGTGCCAGCAGCCAAGGGGGGGTGAAGTGGTATGGCTACACCTTC.